This is a list of T cell receptor beta chains from one sample in a study of cytomegalovirus exposure and HLA in healthy donors. The table came from immunoSEQ multiplex PCR; TCRdb's copy has only in-frame clones and leaves some out. Among under 200,000 clones, 70% to 90% were seen once, and the ten largest hold approximately 2.1%. The specimen was PBMCs. Receptors were obtained from a woman in her forties or fifties in good health and CMV-seronegative. Both conserved end residues are part of each CDR3. The order of the fields is CDR3 DNA, CDR3 protein, J gene, D gene, V gene, clone size. A D gene is named only where the DNA matches it firmly. The size entry is marked missing in some rows and otherwise reads once, few, many or a size class.

TGTGCCAGCAGCTTGGGGGCGGGAGGGCCCTACGAGCAGTACTTC,CASSLGAGGPYEQYF,TRBJ2-7,TRBD2,TRBV5-4,NA
TGTGCCAGCAGTTTTCCGACCGGGTCGCCCAATCAGCCCCAGCATTTT,CASSFPTGSPNQPQHF,TRBJ1-5,NA,TRBV28,NA
TGTGCCAGCAGCCCGGGACTAGCGGGAGGGCCGCGGGAGCAGTACTTC,CASSPGLAGGPREQYF,TRBJ2-7,TRBD2,TRBV5-4,NA
TGTGCCAGCAGCGTACAGGGTGAGGGCTCCGGCTACACCTTC,CASSVQGEGSGYTF,TRBJ1-2,NA,TRBV5-5,NA
TGCGCCAGCAGGGGACTAGCGGGACCCCAGAGCTCCTACAATGAGCAGTTCTTC,CASRGLAGPQSSYNEQFF,TRBJ2-1,TRBD2,TRBV5-1,NA
TGTTCCAGCAGCTCTCAGGGAATGAACACTGAAGCTTTCTTT,CSSSSQGMNTEAFF,TRBJ1-1,NA,TRBV7-9,NA
TGTGCCAGCAGCCGCCCGGGAGGGGAGGACACTGAAGCTTTCTTT,CASSRPGGEDTEAFF,TRBJ1-1,NA,TRBV7-8,NA
TGTGCCAGCAGTTTGGGACTCCCCTACAATGAGCAGTTCTTC,CASSLGLPYNEQFF,TRBJ2-1,NA,TRBV28,NA
TGTGCCAGCAGTGGGGACAGGGGAGAGACCCAGTACTTC,CASSGDRGETQYF,TRBJ2-5,TRBD1,TRBV6-4,few
TGTGCCACCAGCAGAGTGAGGGGAGGGGTTAATGAAAAACTGTTTTTT,CATSRVRGGVNEKLFF,TRBJ1-4,NA,TRBV15,NA
TGTGCCAGCAGCCCTGGACTAGCCGGGACCGCTAGGTTCTTC,CASSPGLAGTARFF,TRBJ2-1,TRBD2,TRBV5-5,NA
TGTGCCAGCAGCTTGTACCGACTAGGGACAGTGTCCTACAATGAGCAGTTCTTC,CASSLYRLGTVSYNEQFF,TRBJ2-1,NA,TRBV5-6,NA
TGTGCCAGCAGACCTCAGGGGGTTAGGAACACTGAAGCTTTCTTT,CASRPQGVRNTEAFF,TRBJ1-1,TRBD1,TRBV27,NA
TGCGCCAGCAGCTTGTCACAGGAGCCAGGGACCCAGTACTTC,CASSLSQEPGTQYF,TRBJ2-5,NA,TRBV5-1,NA
TGTGCCAGCAGTTCTAGGGCAGGGGGCAGCACCGGGGAGCTGTTTTTT,CASSSRAGGSTGELFF,TRBJ2-2,TRBD1,TRBV6-6,NA
TGTGCCAGCAGCTTCTCCGGGAGGGCCACCGGGGAGCTGTTTTTT,CASSFSGRATGELFF,TRBJ2-2,TRBD2,TRBV7-6,NA
TGTGCCAGCAGTTTCGGGACTAGCGGGAGGGGAGAGACCCAGTACTTC,CASSFGTSGRGETQYF,TRBJ2-5,TRBD2,TRBV28,NA
TGTGCCAGCAGCCCTCGGGACAGGGGTAATGAAAAACTGTTTTTT,CASSPRDRGNEKLFF,TRBJ1-4,TRBD1,TRBV9,NA
TGTGCCAGCAGTTACTCTCGAGCGGGAGGGCCCTTCGAGCAGTACTTC,CASSYSRAGGPFEQYF,TRBJ2-7,TRBD2,TRBV6-5,NA
TGTGCCAGCAGCTTGGCCCCGTTGGGGAGAGAGACCCAGTACTTC,CASSLAPLGRETQYF,TRBJ2-5,NA,TRBV7-2,NA
TGTGCCAGCAGGGCGGGGTACGAGCAGTACTTC,CASRAGYEQYF,TRBJ2-7,NA,TRBV6-6,NA
TGCGCCAGCAGCATTAACCGGGACAGCTACTACGAGCAGTACTTC,CASSINRDSYYEQYF,TRBJ2-7,TRBD1,TRBV5-1,NA
TGCGCCAGCAGCGGCCGGGACAGGGGAAACTATGGCTACACCTTC,CASSGRDRGNYGYTF,TRBJ1-2,TRBD1,TRBV5-1,NA
TGTGCCAGCAGCGAAACAGGGGACGAGCAGTACTTC,CASSETGDEQYF,TRBJ2-7,TRBD1,TRBV7-9,NA
TGCGCCAGCAGCCAATACCCAGGGGGCGGTTATGGCTACACCTTC,CASSQYPGGGYGYTF,TRBJ1-2,TRBD1,TRBV4-3,NA
TGTGCCACCCTTCAGGGGACTGAAGCTTTCTTT,CATLQGTEAFF,TRBJ1-1,NA,TRBV27,once
TGTGCCAGCAGTTTGGGACAGGAGAGCTCCTACGAGCAGTACTTC,CASSLGQESSYEQYF,TRBJ2-7,TRBD1,TRBV28,NA
TGTGCCAGCAGTTTATGGACAGGGAAGGGACCCGGGGAGCTGCTTTTT,CASSLWTGKGPGELLF,TRBJ2-2,TRBD1,TRBV27,NA
TGTGCCAGCAGCTCCACCAGGGCCGGCTACACCTTC,CASSSTRAGYTF,TRBJ1-2,NA,TRBV27,NA
TGTGCCAGCAGTATAACAGGGGAAGAGACCCAGTACTTC,CASSITGEETQYF,TRBJ2-5,TRBD1,TRBV28,NA
TGTGCCAGCAGCGGACGGACTAGCGGGAGGGTTACAGATACGCAGTATTTT,CASSGRTSGRVTDTQYF,TRBJ2-3,TRBD2,TRBV7-9,NA
TGTGCCAGCAGCTTAGGGACTAGCGGGGAGACCCAGTACTTC,CASSLGTSGETQYF,TRBJ2-5,TRBD2,TRBV11-3,NA
TGTGCCAGCCCTGCCCGCTCCGCTAGAGATGAGCAGTTCTTC,CASPARSARDEQFF,TRBJ2-1,NA,TRBV18,NA
TGTGCCAGCAGGGATCTAGTCTCCTACGAGCAGTACTTC,CASRDLVSYEQYF,TRBJ2-7,NA,TRBV6-5,few
TGTGCCAGCAGTTTTCAGGAGGACACTGAAGCTTTCTTT,CASSFQEDTEAFF,TRBJ1-1,NA,TRBV28,NA
TGCGCCAGCAGCCTCAAGGGGGGGGTTGGAGAGACCCAGTACTTC,CASSLKGGVGETQYF,TRBJ2-5,NA,TRBV5-1,NA
TGCGCCAGCGACGTAAGGGAGACCTACAATGAGCAGTTCTTC,CASDVRETYNEQFF,TRBJ2-1,NA,TRBV5-1,NA
TGTGCCAGCAGCTTAGCCGGGACAGGGAGGCAAGAGACCCAGTACTTC,CASSLAGTGRQETQYF,TRBJ2-5,TRBD1,TRBV7-2,NA
TGTGCCAGTAGTATTGGACAGGGAGCAACTAATGAAAAACTGTTTTTT,CASSIGQGATNEKLFF,TRBJ1-4,TRBD1,TRBV19,NA
TGTGCCAGCAGTGAAGGGGGATCAGGGTCTAATGGCTACACCTTC,CASSEGGSGSNGYTF,TRBJ1-2,NA,TRBV6-1,once
TGTGCCAGCAGTTACTCGGCAAGTAGCAATCAGCCCCAGCATTTT,CASSYSASSNQPQHF,TRBJ1-5,NA,TRBV6-5,NA
TGTGCCAGCAGCTTAATCGGGGGAAACGGGGCCTACGAGCAGTACTTC,CASSLIGGNGAYEQYF,TRBJ2-7,NA,TRBV7-9,NA
TGTGCCAGCAGTGAAGGGGGGCCAAACTATGGCTACACCTTC,CASSEGGPNYGYTF,TRBJ1-2,NA,TRBV2,few
TGTGCCACCAGCAGAGGGGACAGGGGGCGGAGGACTGAAGCTTTCTTT,CATSRGDRGRRTEAFF,TRBJ1-1,TRBD1,TRBV15,NA
TGTGCCTGGGCGCAAGAATGGCGGACAGATACGCAGTATTTT,CAWAQEWRTDTQYF,TRBJ2-3,NA,TRBV30,NA
TGTGCCTGGAGTCTGGAAGGGGGCGGCAATCAGCCCCAGCATTTT,CAWSLEGGGNQPQHF,TRBJ1-5,TRBD1,TRBV30,NA
TGTGCCAGTAGTATTCAAATGAACACTGAAGCTTTCTTT,CASSIQMNTEAFF,TRBJ1-1,NA,TRBV19,NA
TGTGCCAGCAGTTTACAGGACAGCAGCTCCTACGAGCAGTACTTC,CASSLQDSSSYEQYF,TRBJ2-7,NA,TRBV28,NA
TGTGCCAGCAGCTTAGGGTCAGGCCCACTCCGGGCTTTCTTT,CASSLGSGPLRAFF,TRBJ1-1,NA,TRBV7-9,NA
TGTGCCAGCAGCTTCATAGCGGGAGAAAGCACAGATACGCAGTATTTT,CASSFIAGESTDTQYF,TRBJ2-3,TRBD2,TRBV7-8,NA
TGTGCCAGCCACGGGGTGGGTGAGCAGTTCTTC,CASHGVGEQFF,TRBJ2-1,NA,TRBV18,NA
TGTGCCAGCAGCTTAGAGGCTAGCGGGGTACTAGCCAAAAACATTCAGTACTTC,CASSLEASGVLAKNIQYF,TRBJ2-4,TRBD2,TRBV7-2,once